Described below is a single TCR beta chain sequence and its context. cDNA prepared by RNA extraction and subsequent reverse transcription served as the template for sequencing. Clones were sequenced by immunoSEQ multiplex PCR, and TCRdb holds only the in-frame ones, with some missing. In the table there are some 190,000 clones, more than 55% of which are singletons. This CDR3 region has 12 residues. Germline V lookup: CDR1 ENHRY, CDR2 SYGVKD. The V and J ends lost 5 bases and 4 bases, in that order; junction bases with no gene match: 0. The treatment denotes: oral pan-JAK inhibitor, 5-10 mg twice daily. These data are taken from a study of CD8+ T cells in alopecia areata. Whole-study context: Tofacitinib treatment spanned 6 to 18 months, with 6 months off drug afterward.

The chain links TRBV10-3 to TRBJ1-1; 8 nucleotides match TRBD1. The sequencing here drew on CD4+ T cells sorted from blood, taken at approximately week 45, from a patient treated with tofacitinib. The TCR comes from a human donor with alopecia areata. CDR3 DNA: TGTGCCATCAGTCAGGGGGCCACTGAAGCTTTCTTT. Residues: CAISQGATEAFF.